This T cell receptor beta chain was sequenced during a study of PD-L1 blockade in urothelial cancer. Here immunoSEQ multiplex PCR was the method, and the copy in TCRdb shows in-frame clones only, minus some. The data show around 66,000 clones, roughly 90% seen once. Time point indicated: peripheral blood 6 weeks after treatment start. Trimming shortened V by 0 bases and J by 4 bases, and 8 bases separated the two germline ends. The V gene's germline CDR1 is SGDLS and CDR2 YYNGEE. The CDR3 is made up of 13 amino acids. This rearrangement joins TRBV9 to TRBJ2-7; weak D call: TRBD2 (6 bases). This TCR came from a man in his 60s with urothelial cancer. The sample here was PBMCs, taken around atezolizumab (anti-PD-L1) treatment. CDR3 protein: CASSVGGEYEQYF. CDR3 nucleotides: TGTGCCAGCAGCGTAGGGGGGGAGTACGAGCAGTACTTC.